The 22 T cell receptor beta chains reported below all come from one sample, sequenced in a study of OX40 agonist ivuxolimab in advanced cancers. Measured with immunoSEQ multiplex PCR; TCRdb has only the in-frame clones, and not every one. This table holds tens of thousands of clones, about 86% found once. This specimen was CD4+ or CD8+ T cells sorted from blood, taken in a trial of the OX40 agonist ivuxolimab. The receptors here all came from an adult with an advanced solid tumor such as melanoma, head and neck, liver or kidney cancer.

This clone was observed a single time. The rearrangement joins TRBV5-1 to TRBJ2-2; 7 bases align to TRBD2. Germline V gene sequence: CDR1 SGHRS, CDR2 YFSETQ. After removal of 3 bases from V and 0 bases from J, the junction contained 11 bases not matched to a gene. The CDR3 consists of 18 residues. The CDR3 loop reads CASSYGRGSLTNTGELFF. For the CDR3, the DNA is TGCGCCAGCAGCTATGGGCGGGGGAGCTTGACGAACACCGGGGAGCTGTTTTTT.

To note about this clone: Other DNA sequences within the sample encode an identical CDR3. The rearrangement links TRBV7-6 to TRBJ1-1; perhaps TRBD1 as D (5 bases). CDR1 is SGHVS and CDR2 is FNYEAQ in the germline V gene. The V and J ends lost 0 bases and 3 bases respectively, with 8 bases between them. CDR3 length: 14 residues. CDR3 in amino acids: CASSLAGRDTEAFF. CDR3 in DNA: TGTGCCAGCAGCTTAGCGGGCAGGGACACTGAAGCTTTCTTT.

V gene TRBV2 combines with J gene TRBJ2-2, with D unresolved. CDR1 and CDR2 from the germline V gene are SNHLY and FYNNEI. CDR3 length: 14 residues. V was clipped by 3 bases and J by 1 base, with 6 bases between them. The CDR3 sequence is CASSDPGNTGELFF. The CDR3 coding sequence is TGTGCCAGCAGTGATCCTGGGAACACCGGGGAGCTGTTTTTT.

The chain recombines TRBV18 with TRBJ1-1; no firm D call. The CDR3 is 13 residues long. V lost 2 bases, J lost 4 bases, and 8 bases lay in between. Germline values: CDR1 KGHSH, CDR2 LQKENI. The CDR3 bases are TGTGCCAGCTCACCATGGACGTCCACTGAAGCTTTCTTT. As protein: CASSPWTSTEAFF.

This clone was seen once. The chain joins TRBV6-5 to TRBJ2-7, with D possibly TRBD2 on 5 matching bases. The CDR3 loop spans 14 amino acids. Looked up from germline, CDR1 is MNHEY and CDR2 is SVGAGI. The V and J ends lost 4 bases and 0 bases respectively, with 10 bases between them. CDR3 nucleotide sequence: TGTGCCAGCAGTTCGAACCTAGCCTCCTACGAGCAGTACTTC. Its protein is CASSSNLASYEQYF.

Comments on this clone: At one end, the junction sequence differs from germline, possibly due to a read error. V and J are TRBV30 and TRBJ1-4; D not certain. The CDR3 extends over 17 amino acids. In germline, CDR1 is GTSNPN, CDR2 SVGIG (reference sequence). CDR3 amino acids: CAWRRKARAETNEKLLF. The CDR3 DNA reads as TGTGCCTGGAGACGAAAGGCCCGGGCAGAGACTAATGAAAAACTGCTTTTT.

DNA of the CDR3: TGTGCCAGCAGACCGACGGGGACAGGGTCCTACGAGCAGTACTTC. This codes for CASRPTGTGSYEQYF. This chain uses TRBV14 with TRBJ2-7; 9 bases are shared with TRBD1. Germline CDR1 and CDR2: SGHDN and FVKESK. V was pared by 6 bases and J by 1 base, with 7 bases of the junction left unmatched. The CDR3 has 15 amino acids.

The rearrangement links TRBV2 to TRBJ2-1; the D gene is possibly TRBD2 (6 bases). V was clipped by 7 bases and J by 7 bases, with 17 bases between them. The V gene's germline CDR1 is SNHLY and CDR2 FYNNEI. The CDR3 sequence is 14 residues long. CDR3 loop: CASKALATTNEQFF. CDR3 nucleotide sequence: TGTGCCAGCAAAGCCCTAGCGACTACAAATGAGCAGTTCTTC.

This chain joins TRBV11-2 and TRBJ2-2; the D gene is possibly TRBD1 (6 bases). CDR1 is SGHAT, CDR2 FQNNGV, per germline. The CDR3 extends over 16 amino acids. V lost 5 bases and J 6 bases, leaving 19 bases between the germline ends. The CDR3 region has the DNA TGTGCCAGCAGCAAAAGCCAGGGGAAGAGTGCCGGGGAGCTGTTTTTT. Translation gives CASSKSQGKSAGELFF.

The rearrangement uses TRBV2 and TRBJ2-2; 8 nucleotides agree with TRBD1. This CDR3 contains 15 residues. Trimming removed 7 bases from V and 0 bases from J; junction bases left unmatched: 4. The germline V gene encodes CDR1 SNHLY and CDR2 FYNNEI. The CDR3 loop reads CASTRQGSNTGELFF. The CDR3 nucleotides are TGTGCCAGCACTCGACAGGGGTCGAACACCGGGGAGCTGTTTTTT. The full variable domain, rest sourced from reference TRBV2 and TRBJ2-2, is EPEVTQTPSHQVTQMGQEVILRCVPISNHLYFYWYRQILGQKVEFLVSFYNNEISEKSEIFDDQFSVERPDGSNFTLKIRSTKLEDSAMYFCASTRQGSNTGELFFGEGSRLTVL.

V is TRBV6-1 and J is TRBJ2-3; 11 bases map to TRBD2. Germline CDR1 and CDR2: MNHNS and SASEGT. This CDR3 region has 18 residues. V dropped 2 bases and J dropped 6; count of bases not matched to a gene: 13. CDR3 nucleotide sequence: TGTGCCAGCAGTGAACATCTAGCGGGGGGTCCGCCGAGGGATACGCAGTATTTT. Its translation is CASSEHLAGGPPRDTQYF.

J is TRBJ2-7 and V is TRBV9, with D perhaps TRBD1 or TRBD2 (5 bases each). Germline loops: CDR1 SGDLS, CDR2 YYNGEE. V lost 0 bases to trimming and J lost 1 base, with 17 bases between them. The CDR3 runs 17 residues. The chain's CDR3 is CASSVEAGAWGSYEQYF. Here the CDR3 DNA reads TGTGCCAGCAGCGTAGAGGCCGGGGCCTGGGGGTCCTACGAGCAGTACTTC.

The gene calls are TRBV19 and TRBJ2-3; a weak D match, TRBD2 (6 bases). This CDR3 contains 16 residues. Trimming cost V 8 bases and J 9 bases, with 27 bases left between them. Germline assignment: CDR1 LNHDA and CDR2 SQIVND (reference sequence). As DNA, the CDR3 is TGTGCCAGTCGCCCGGAGATCGTCGGGGGACCGGGGACGCAGTATTTT. Its translation is CASRPEIVGGPGTQYF.

The rearrangement links TRBV5-1 to TRBJ2-7; TRBD1 is a possible D gene (6 bases). Looked up from germline, CDR1 is SGHRS and CDR2 is YFSETQ. V was pared by 1 base and J by 5 bases, with 16 bases between. This CDR3 is 15 amino acids long. As DNA, the CDR3 is TGCGCCAGCAGCTTGCGATCTACAGGGTCCAACGAGCAGTACTTC. This gives the protein CASSLRSTGSNEQYF.

The V and J genes are TRBV11-1 and TRBJ2-5; 8 bases line up with TRBD1. The J call could be wrong; TRBJ2-7 is a better fit for the DNA end. The germline gives CDR1 SGHAT, CDR2 FQDESV (reference sequence). This CDR3 comprises 15 residues. CDR3 nucleotide sequence: TGTGCCAGCAGCTTAGCCCCAGGGGGCGGGTACGAGCAGTACTTC. This gives the protein CASSLAPGGGYEQYF.

The V call is TRBV2, the J call TRBJ2-7; TRBD1 might be the D (6 bases). The CDR3 is 13 residues long. V was pared by 7 bases and J by 3 bases, with 13 bases between. CDR1 and CDR2 from the germline V gene are SNHLY and FYNNEI. CDR3: CASIRDTYYEQYF. CDR3 in DNA: TGTGCCAGCATACGGGACACATACTACGAGCAGTACTTC.

This chain joins TRBV6-6 and TRBJ2-3; no clear D. V lost 8 bases and J lost 0, with 15 bases in between. Per the germline V gene, CDR1 is MNHNY and CDR2 is SVGAGI (reference sequence). This CDR3 is 15 amino acids long. The CDR3 is CASRPVGSSTDTQYF. CDR3 in DNA: TGTGCCAGCCGCCCTGTTGGCAGTAGCACAGATACGCAGTATTTT.

The chain couples TRBV6-1 to TRBJ2-5, with D tentatively TRBD1 or TRBD2 (5 bases each). The V end was cut by 2 bases, the J end by 5 bases, with 12 bases between. The germline CDR1 and CDR2 sequences are MNHNS and SASEGT. The CDR3 covers 14 residues. The CDR3 DNA reads as TGTGCCAGCAGTGAATTTTGGGGGATGGAGACCCAGTACTTC. This sequence encodes CASSEFWGMETQYF.

J is TRBJ2-1 and V is TRBV11-3; D remains unclear. The germline V and J ends were trimmed by 1 base and 1 base, with 11 bases remaining between them. Germline V gives CDR1 SGHNT, CDR2 YENEEA. This CDR3 contains 16 residues. The CDR3 DNA sequence: TGTGCCAGCAGCTTAGTTATTCCGCCGTCCTACAATGAGCAGTTCTTC. Translation gives CASSLVIPPSYNEQFF.

The gene calls are TRBV5-6 and TRBJ1-1, with TRBD1 identical over 10 bases. Germline V gene lookup returns CDR1 SGHDT and CDR2 YYEEEE. This CDR3 contains 13 residues. Unmatched junction bases numbered 0, after V lost 3 bases and J lost 4 bases. The CDR3 spells CASSWTGGTEAFF. In DNA form, the CDR3 reads TGTGCCAGCAGCTGGACAGGGGGCACTGAAGCTTTCTTT. Variable domain in full (rest from reference TRBV5-6 and TRBJ1-1): DAGVTQSPTHLIKTRGQQVTLRCSPKSGHDTVSWYQQALGQGPQFIFQYYEEEERQRGNFPDRFSGHQFPNYSSELNVNALLLGDSALYLCASSWTGGTEAFFGQGTRLTVV.

The rearrangement joins TRBV6-5 to TRBJ1-4; 11 bases align to TRBD1. Trimming at V came to 4 bases and at J to 4 bases, leaving 5 bases not matched to a gene. This CDR3 is built from 16 residues. Germline V CDR1 and CDR2: MNHEY, SVGAGI. The CDR3 loop reads CASSSGQGAVNEKLFF. As DNA, the CDR3 is TGTGCCAGCAGTTCAGGACAGGGGGCGGTTAATGAAAAACTGTTTTTT.

In DNA form, the CDR3 reads TGTGCCAGCAGCCAAGATATCGGGGTGAGTGAGCAGTTCTTC. Encoded protein: CASSQDIGVSEQFF. This chain uses TRBV14 with TRBJ2-1; TRBD2 might be the D (5 bases). The V end lost 0 bases, the J end lost 9 bases, and 12 bases lay between the germline ends. CDR3 length equals 14 residues. The germline CDR1 and CDR2 sequences are SGHDN and FVKESK.